The 20 T cell receptor beta chains in this list originate from one sample, sequenced in a study of OX40 agonist ivuxolimab in advanced cancers. Using immunoSEQ multiplex PCR, the repertoire was profiled, and TCRdb retains in-frame clones only, with some absent. The sample includes about 21,000 clones, roughly 83% seen only once; the top ten take approximately 31%. Source: CD4+ or CD8+ T cells sorted from blood, taken in a trial of the OX40 agonist ivuxolimab. The receptors originated from an adult with an advanced solid tumor such as melanoma, head and neck, liver or kidney cancer.

This chain links TRBV5-6 with TRBJ2-7; D may be TRBD2 (5 bases). The V and J ends lost 4 bases and 2 bases respectively, with 10 bases between them. This CDR3 spans 13 amino acids. Germline CDR1 is SGHDT and CDR2 is YYEEEE. CDR3 nucleotide sequence: TGTGCCAGCAGCCCGGGAATTACCTACGAGCAGTACTTC. Its protein product is CASSPGITYEQYF.

This sequence joins TRBV7-9 and TRBJ2-7; TRBD1 aligns across 8 bases. This CDR3 has 15 amino acids. In germline, CDR1 is SEHNR, CDR2 FQNEAQ (reference sequence). V shed 2 bases and J 5 bases; nucleotides not matched to a gene: 8. The CDR3 loop is CASSLLGQVEHEQYF. DNA for the CDR3: TGTGCCAGCAGCTTATTGGGACAGGTGGAGCACGAGCAGTACTTC.

The rearrangement uses TRBV9 and TRBJ1-6; TRBD1 agrees at 7 bases. The CDR3 sequence is 14 residues long. Germline trimming cut 5 bases from V and 7 bases from J; bases unmatched to any gene: 6. From germline, CDR1 is SGDLS and CDR2 YYNGEE. The DNA of the CDR3 is TGTGCCAGCAGTGGGGACAGTGGAAATTCACCCCTCCACTTT. This translates into CASSGDSGNSPLHF.

The chain employs TRBV2 and TRBJ2-1; 9 bases map to TRBD1. Germline V gene lookup returns CDR1 SNHLY and CDR2 FYNNEI. CDR3 length: 16 amino acids. With 5 bases clipped from V and 0 bases from J, the junction kept 5 bases outside the gene matches. Written as DNA, the CDR3 is TGTGCCAGCAGTTCCGGGACAGGGTTCTCCTACAATGAGCAGTTCTTC. It is translated as CASSSGTGFSYNEQFF.

The chain combines TRBV11-2 with TRBJ2-2; no clear D. This CDR3 spans 11 amino acids. Germline loops: CDR1 SGHAT, CDR2 FQNNGV. Trimming took 7 bases from V and 8 from J, leaving 8 bases between them. In nucleotides, the CDR3 is TGTGCCAGCACCCTAGGTGGGGAGCTGTTTTTT. Translation: CASTLGGELFF. Together with reference TRBV11-2 and TRBJ2-2, the CDR3 gives the full variable domain: EAGVAQSPRYKIIEKRQSVAFWCNPISGHATLYWYQQILGQGPKLLIQFQNNGVVDDSQLPKDRFSAERLKGVDSTLKIQPAKLEDSAVYLCASTLGGELFFGEGSRLTVL.

The chain uses TRBV10-1 and TRBJ2-1; no definite D call. This CDR3 contains 16 residues. Germline V gene sequence: CDR1 WNHNN, CDR2 SYGVQD (reference sequence). The germline V and J ends were trimmed by 2 bases and 1 base, with 12 bases remaining between them. The CDR3: CASSEAGEVSYNEQFF. The CDR3 nucleotides are TGCGCCAGCAGTGAGGCAGGAGAAGTATCCTACAATGAGCAGTTCTTC.

This chain links TRBV28 with TRBJ2-7; 8 bases are shared with TRBD2. J was trimmed by 2 bases and V by 2 bases; bases with no gene match: 5. This CDR3 has 15 residues. In germline, CDR1 is MDHEN, CDR2 SYDVKM. The CDR3, as DNA: TGTGCCAGCAGTTTAGTGGGACTAGGAGCCTACGAGCAGTACTTC. This gives the protein CASSLVGLGAYEQYF.

This chain links TRBV28 with TRBJ2-1; possibly TRBD1 for D (5 bases). V shed 6 bases and J shed 0 bases, with 6 bases lying between them. Germline V gene sequence: CDR1 MDHEN, CDR2 SYDVKM. The CDR3 consists of 13 residues. CDR3 protein: CASSDSSYNEQFF. The DNA of the CDR3 is TGTGCCAGCAGCGACAGCTCCTACAATGAGCAGTTCTTC.

This sequence joins TRBV7-9 and TRBJ2-3; TRBD2 aligns across 8 bases. Per germline, CDR1 SEHNR and CDR2 FQNEAQ (reference sequence). The CDR3 runs to 17 residues. V lost 5 bases, J lost 0 bases, and 10 bases stayed unmatched. CDR3 sequence: CASSPVPTSVSTDTQYF. The CDR3 nucleotides read TGTGCCAGCAGCCCCGTCCCGACTAGCGTGAGCACAGATACGCAGTATTTT.

CDR3 amino acids: CATSFQSGSGTDTQYF. CDR3 nucleotide sequence: TGTGCCACCAGCTTCCAGAGCGGGAGTGGCACAGATACGCAGTATTTT. The chain carries TRBV15 and TRBJ2-3, with 8 nucleotides matching TRBD2. Looked up from germline, CDR1 is LNHNV and CDR2 is YYDKDF (reference sequence). J was trimmed by 1 base and V by 5 bases; bases with no gene match: 8. The CDR3 contains 16 residues. Drawing the rest from reference TRBV15 and TRBJ2-3, the complete variable domain is DAMVIQNPRYQVTQFGKPVTLSCSQTLNHNVMYWYQQKSSQAPKLLFHYYDKDFNNEADTPDNFQSRRPNTSFCFLDIRSPGLGDTAMYLCATSFQSGSGTDTQYFGPGTRLTVL.

In its sample, this clone is medium-sized. The chain carries TRBV7-9 and TRBJ2-1; no definite D call. Trimming stripped 3 bases from V and 9 bases from J, with 3 bases between. CDR3 length: 10 amino acids. Looked up from germline, CDR1 is SEHNR and CDR2 is FQNEAQ (reference sequence). CDR3 nucleotide sequence: TGTGCCAGCAGCTTCCGTGAGCAGTTCTTC. This encodes CASSFREQFF.

The rearrangement uses TRBV2 and TRBJ2-4, with D perhaps TRBD2 (5 bases). The ends were cut back, 9 bases at V and 0 bases at J, with 21 bases in the middle. The CDR3 runs to 17 residues. The germline V gene has CDR1 SNHLY and CDR2 FYNNEI. This chain's CDR3 is CASTVEEGGLAKNIQYF. The CDR3 nucleotides are TGTGCCAGTACCGTAGAAGAGGGCGGCCTAGCCAAAAACATTCAGTACTTC.

The chain links TRBV9 to TRBJ2-7; perhaps TRBD1 as D (6 bases). CDR3 size: 15 residues. Germline values: CDR1 SGDLS, CDR2 YYNGEE. Trimming took off 0 bases at V and 2 bases at J, with 12 bases between the two ends. The CDR3 reads CASSVGGTPAYEQYF. CDR3 sequence (DNA): TGTGCCAGCAGCGTAGGTGGGACACCCGCCTACGAGCAGTACTTC.

The chain couples TRBV28 to TRBJ1-4; 10 bases are a match to TRBD1. The CDR3 extends over 16 amino acids. Germline V gene lookup returns CDR1 MDHEN and CDR2 SYDVKM. J gave up 7 bases and V 2 bases, and 7 bases lay outside the gene matches. This CDR3 reads CASSLPGTGATEKLFF. CDR3 nucleotide sequence: TGTGCCAGCAGTTTACCCGGGACAGGGGCGACTGAAAAACTGTTTTTT.

J is TRBJ2-7 and V is TRBV7-8; a possible D gene is TRBD2 (6 bases). V shed 4 bases and J shed 5 bases, with 15 bases lying between them. The CDR3 covers 14 residues. CDR1 SGHVS and CDR2 FQNEAQ come from the germline V gene. CDR3 residues: CASSSASVLDEQYF. The CDR3, as DNA: TGTGCCAGCAGCTCCGCTAGCGTCCTAGACGAGCAGTACTTC.

In this sample, this clone is medium-sized. The chain combines TRBV7-9 with TRBJ2-1; D might be TRBD2 (8 bases). Trimming removed 5 bases from V and 8 bases from J, with 19 bases in between. There are 15 residues in the CDR3. From germline, CDR1 is SEHNR and CDR2 FQNEAQ (reference sequence). CDR3 coding DNA: TGTGCCAGCAGCCCCTCCTCGGGAGGGGGCTATGAGCAGTTCTTC. As protein: CASSPSSGGGYEQFF.

As to this clone: The germline gene is not matched at one end of the junction; a read error may be the cause. J is TRBJ1-1 and V is TRBV5-1, with D uncertain. CDR3 size: 16 residues. Germline V gives CDR1 SGHRS, CDR2 YFSETQ. CDR3 bases: TGCGCCAGCAGGTTGGGGAGTGGTGGTTTCGGGACTGAAGCTTTCTTT. Protein sequence: CASRLGSGGFGTEAFF.

The chain employs TRBV10-2 and TRBJ2-7; D not certain. The CDR3 contains 13 residues. Trimming removed 2 bases from V and 3 bases from J, with 8 bases in between. Germline V gene data show CDR1 as WSHSY and CDR2 as SAAADI. The CDR3, as DNA: TGCGCCAGCAGTGAGGGGGTCGGCTACGAGCAGTACTTC. It is translated as CASSEGVGYEQYF.

The chain combines TRBV6-1 with TRBJ2-7; TRBD1 matches at 8 bases. V was clipped by 0 bases and J by 4 bases; unmatched bases: 8. CDR3 length: 16 residues. CDR1 and CDR2 (germline): MNHNS, SASEGT. This chain's CDR3 is CASSEAGQGARYEQYF. As DNA, the CDR3 is TGTGCCAGCAGTGAAGCAGGGCAGGGGGCTAGGTACGAGCAGTACTTC.

The rearrangement joins TRBV15 to TRBJ1-4; tentative D call: TRBD1 (5 bases). The CDR3 covers 17 residues. Germline assignment: CDR1 LNHNV and CDR2 YYDKDF (reference sequence). V lost 0 bases and J 6 bases, leaving 17 bases between the germline ends. The CDR3 is CATSRDMSRDGDEKLFF. CDR3 DNA sequence: TGTGCCACCAGCAGAGATATGAGCCGGGACGGTGATGAAAAACTGTTTTTT.